This T cell receptor (beta chain) stems from a study of T cell responses to AZD1222 COVID-19 vaccine. Broader study findings: Just a handful of people given AZD1222 tested seropositive at baseline. Two doses of AZD1222 preceded a rise in Spike-specific TCR breadth and depth. Repertoire sampling happened only post peak T cell response.

This table comes from immunoSEQ multiplex PCR, and its TCRdb copy is limited to in-frame clones, with some not included. The table includes about 82,000 clones, around 87% detected once. With regard to this clone: Its antigen is undetermined.

Trimming shortened V by 3 bases and J by 5 bases, and 10 bases separated the two germline ends. This CDR3 is built from 12 residues. From germline, CDR1 is DFQATT and CDR2 SNEGSKA (reference sequence). The receptor comes from an adult who received the AZD1222 COVID-19 vaccine. The chain recombines TRBV20-1 with TRBJ1-2; D is unclear. Sequences were derived from peripheral blood, sampled 28 days after the second AZD1222 dose. CDR3 region: CSASSSPYGYTF. In DNA form, the CDR3 reads TGCAGTGCTAGTTCGTCACCTTATGGCTACACCTTC.